Each of the 10 T cell receptor beta chains below was sequenced from the same sample in a study of cytomegalovirus exposure and HLA in healthy donors. Both 60 Vbeta primers and 13 Jbeta primers went into the PCR. The repertoire was sequenced with immunoSEQ multiplex PCR; TCRdb's copy has only in-frame clones and lacks some. The sample yields fewer than 250,000 clones, 70% to 75% seen once. Sequencing was done on a sample of PBMCs. Source of these receptors: a woman in her twenties or thirties in good health and CMV-seropositive.

The rearrangement joins TRBV18 to TRBJ2-1; TRBD2 matches 7 bases. The J segment lost 4 bases and the V segment lost 3 bases, leaving 9 bases of the junction unmatched. Germline V lookup: CDR1 KGHSH, CDR2 LQKENI. This CDR3 has 16 residues. As DNA, the CDR3 is TGTGCCAGCTCACCCACATTGGGCGGGAGTTACAATGAGCAGTTCTTC. Translated, it gives CASSPTLGGSYNEQFF. The variable domain in full, completed from reference TRBV18 and TRBJ2-1, reads NAGVMQNPRHLVRRRGQEARLRCSPMKGHSHVYWYRQLPEEGLKFMVYLQKENIIDESGMPKERFSAEFPKEGPSILRIQQVVRGDSAAYFCASSPTLGGSYNEQFFGPGTRLTVL.

J is TRBJ2-3 and V is TRBV5-6; D is possibly TRBD1 (6 bases). This CDR3 comprises 16 residues. Trimming pared 4 bases from V and 2 bases from J, leaving 17 bases between. Germline loops: CDR1 SGHDT, CDR2 YYEEEE. The CDR3 reads CASSIKRDTFTDTQYF. DNA for the CDR3: TGTGCCAGCAGCATCAAGAGGGACACTTTCACAGATACGCAGTATTTT.

The V gene is TRBV7-2, the J gene TRBJ2-7; D uncertain. CDR1 SGHTA and CDR2 FQGNSA come from the germline V gene. V was trimmed by 3 bases and J by 1 base, leaving 13 bases between them. The CDR3 has 15 amino acids. The CDR3 loop reads CASSFMAIRSYEQYF. Written as DNA, the CDR3 is TGTGCCAGCAGCTTCATGGCAATCAGATCCTACGAGCAGTACTTC. Looking up the rest from reference TRBV7-2 and TRBJ2-7 gives the full variable domain: GAGVSQSPSNKVTEKGKDVELRCDPISGHTALYWYRQSLGQGLEFLIYFQGNSAPDKSGLPSDRFSAERTGGSVSTLTIQRTQQEDSAVYLCASSFMAIRSYEQYFGPGTRLTVT.

This clone was detected only a few times. The rearrangement links TRBV6-4 to TRBJ2-5, with 11 positions matching TRBD1. The assigned J gene may be wrong: the sequence end matches TRBJ2-7 better. The CDR3 spans 16 residues. Germline CDR1 is MRHNA and CDR2 is SNTAGT. The CDR3 reads CASSPLTGTGGYEQYF. CDR3 DNA: TGTGCCAGCAGTCCACTCACCGGGACAGGGGGCTACGAGCAGTACTTC.

The chain carries TRBV5-1 and TRBJ2-7, with a tentative D call TRBD1 (5 bases). The CDR3 extends over 13 amino acids. The germline V gene encodes CDR1 SGHRS and CDR2 YFSETQ. The V and J ends lost 5 bases and 2 bases respectively, with 11 bases between them. The CDR3 loop reads CASRETVAYEQYF. The CDR3 DNA is TGCGCCAGCAGAGAGACAGTGGCCTACGAGCAGTACTTC.

DNA for the CDR3: TGTGCCAGCAGTCTGGGGCTCCAGATGACCCAGTACTTC. This translates into CASSLGLQMTQYF. The chain is built from TRBV6-5 and TRBJ2-5; D is perhaps TRBD1 (5 bases). Trimming stripped 5 bases from V and 7 bases from J, with 14 bases between. Germline V gives CDR1 MNHEY, CDR2 SVGAGI. The CDR3 runs to 13 residues.

The V and J genes are TRBV25-1 and TRBJ1-4; TRBD1 agrees at 9 bases. With V trimmed by 0 bases and J by 8 bases, 4 bases remained unmatched. This CDR3 is built from 15 residues. Germline V gene data show CDR1 as MGHDK and CDR2 as SYGVNS. The CDR3 sequence: CASSEYLTGGEKLFF. CDR3 nucleotide sequence: TGTGCCAGCAGTGAATATCTTACAGGGGGCGAAAAACTGTTTTTT.

The V call is TRBV7-6, the J call TRBJ2-2, with a weak D call TRBD2 (5 bases). The germline V gene has CDR1 SGHVS and CDR2 FNYEAQ. CDR3 length: 13 amino acids. Trimming took off 2 bases at V and 6 bases at J, with 7 bases between the two ends. The CDR3 coding sequence is TGTGCCAGCAGCTTAACGGGGTCCGGGGAGCTGTTTTTT. Protein sequence: CASSLTGSGELFF.

The rearrangement uses TRBV18 and TRBJ2-7; 7 bases agree with TRBD1. Germline CDR1 KGHSH, CDR2 LQKENI. The junction had 13 bases not matched to a gene; V was cut back by 6 bases and J by 5 bases. The CDR3 has 15 amino acids. CDR3 in amino acids: CASSQSRQGLNEQYF. The DNA of the CDR3 is TGTGCCAGCTCCCAGAGCAGACAGGGTCTAAACGAGCAGTACTTC.

The rearrangement uses TRBV27 and TRBJ1-6; a weak D match, TRBD1 (5 bases). This CDR3 has 14 amino acids. Germline lookup yields CDR1 MNHEY and CDR2 SMNVEV (reference sequence). V dropped 3 bases and J dropped 7 bases, with 10 bases sitting between them. This CDR3 is CASSFGRTNSPLHF. The DNA for the CDR3 is TGTGCCAGCAGTTTTGGACGGACAAATTCACCCCTCCACTTT.